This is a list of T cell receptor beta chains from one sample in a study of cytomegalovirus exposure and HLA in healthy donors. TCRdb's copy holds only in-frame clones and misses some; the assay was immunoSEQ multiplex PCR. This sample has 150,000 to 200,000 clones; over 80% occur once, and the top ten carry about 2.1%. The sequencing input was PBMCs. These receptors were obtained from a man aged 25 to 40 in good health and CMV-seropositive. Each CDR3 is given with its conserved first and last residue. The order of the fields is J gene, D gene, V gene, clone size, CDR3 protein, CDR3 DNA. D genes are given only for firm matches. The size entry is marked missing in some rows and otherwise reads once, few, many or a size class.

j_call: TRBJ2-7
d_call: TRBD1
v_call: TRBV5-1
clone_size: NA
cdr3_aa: CASSLSWQGDYEQYF
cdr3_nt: TGCGCCAGCAGCTTGTCTTGGCAGGGGGACTACGAGCAGTACTTC

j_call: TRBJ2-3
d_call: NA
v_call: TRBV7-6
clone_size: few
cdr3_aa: CASSASLDTQYF
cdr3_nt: TGTGCCAGCAGCGCTAGTTTAGATACGCAGTATTTT

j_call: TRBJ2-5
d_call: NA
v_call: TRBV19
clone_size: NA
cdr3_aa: CASSKSREQETQYF
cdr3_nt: TGTGCCAGTAGTAAGTCGAGGGAACAAGAGACCCAGTACTTC

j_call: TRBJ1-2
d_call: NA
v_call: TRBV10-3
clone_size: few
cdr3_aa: CAIKGTSNYGYTF
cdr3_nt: TGTGCCATCAAGGGGACTTCTAACTATGGCTACACCTTC

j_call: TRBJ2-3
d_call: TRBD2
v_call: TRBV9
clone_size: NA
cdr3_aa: CASSPGTSLADTQYF
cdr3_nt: TGTGCCAGCAGCCCCGGGACTAGTCTCGCAGATACGCAGTATTTT

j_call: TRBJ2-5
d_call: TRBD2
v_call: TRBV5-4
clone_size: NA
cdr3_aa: CASSLGSGDFETQYF
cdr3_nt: TGTGCCAGCAGCTTAGGTAGCGGGGACTTCGAGACCCAGTACTTC

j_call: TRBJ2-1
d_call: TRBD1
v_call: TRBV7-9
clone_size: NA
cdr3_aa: CASSLGTGAHNEQFF
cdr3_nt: TGTGCCAGCAGCTTAGGGACAGGGGCACACAATGAGCAGTTCTTC

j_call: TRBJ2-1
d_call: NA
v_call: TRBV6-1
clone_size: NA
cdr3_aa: CATKTPRPDNEQFF
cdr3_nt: TGTGCCACCAAGACACCCCGTCCTGACAATGAGCAGTTCTTC

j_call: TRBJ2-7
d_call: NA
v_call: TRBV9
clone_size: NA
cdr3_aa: CASSVAERQGKREQYF
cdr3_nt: TGTGCCAGCAGCGTAGCAGAGAGGCAGGGGAAGCGCGAGCAGTACTTC

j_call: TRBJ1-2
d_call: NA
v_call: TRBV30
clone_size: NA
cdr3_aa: CAWSIPRSYEDYGYTF
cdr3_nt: TGTGCCTGGAGTATCCCCCGGAGCTATGAGGACTATGGCTACACCTTC

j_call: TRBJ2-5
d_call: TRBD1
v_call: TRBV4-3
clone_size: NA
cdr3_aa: CASSQGQGLEGTQYF
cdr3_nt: TGCGCCAGCAGCCAAGGACAGGGGCTAGAAGGGACCCAGTACTTC

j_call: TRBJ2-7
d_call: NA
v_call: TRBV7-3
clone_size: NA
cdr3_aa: CASSQGHFSEQYF
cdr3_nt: TGTGCCAGCAGCCAAGGACACTTTAGCGAGCAGTACTTC

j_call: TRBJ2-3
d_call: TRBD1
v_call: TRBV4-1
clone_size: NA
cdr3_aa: CASSQARAGGDTQYF
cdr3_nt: TGCGCCAGCAGCCAAGCCCGGGCAGGGGGTGATACGCAGTATTTT

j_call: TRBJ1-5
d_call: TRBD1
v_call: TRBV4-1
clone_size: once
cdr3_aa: CASSRTTGGARQPQHF
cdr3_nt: TGCGCCAGCAGCCGTACGACAGGGGGCGCGAGACAGCCCCAGCATTTT

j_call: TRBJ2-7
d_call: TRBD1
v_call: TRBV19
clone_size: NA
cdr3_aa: CASSIGTGVEQYF
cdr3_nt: TGTGCCAGTAGTATTGGAACAGGGGTCGAGCAGTACTTC

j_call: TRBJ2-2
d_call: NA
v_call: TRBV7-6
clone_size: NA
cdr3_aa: CASSLAEGTELFF
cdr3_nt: TGTGCCAGCAGCTTAGCGGAGGGGACTGAGCTGTTTTTT

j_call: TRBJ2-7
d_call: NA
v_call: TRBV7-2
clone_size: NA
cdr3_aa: CASSLDPTGSTYEQYF
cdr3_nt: TGTGCCAGCAGCTTAGATCCGACAGGCTCTACCTACGAGCAGTACTTC

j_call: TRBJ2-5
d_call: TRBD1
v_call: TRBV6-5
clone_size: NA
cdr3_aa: CASSYTQGASQETQYF
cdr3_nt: TGTGCCAGCAGTTATACTCAGGGGGCGTCTCAAGAGACCCAGTACTTC

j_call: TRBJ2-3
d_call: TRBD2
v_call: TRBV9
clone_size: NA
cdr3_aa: CASSVVAGGRSTDTQYF
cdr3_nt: TGTGCCAGCAGCGTAGTCGCGGGGGGGCGGAGCACAGATACGCAGTATTTT

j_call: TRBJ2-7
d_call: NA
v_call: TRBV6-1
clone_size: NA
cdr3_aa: CASRATEYEQYF
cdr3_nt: TGTGCCAGCAGGGCCACAGAGTACGAGCAGTACTTC

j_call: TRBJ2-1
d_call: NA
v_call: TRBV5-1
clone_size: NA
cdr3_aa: CASSPESLHYNEQFF
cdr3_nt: TGCGCCAGCAGCCCCGAGTCCCTCCATTACAATGAGCAGTTCTTC

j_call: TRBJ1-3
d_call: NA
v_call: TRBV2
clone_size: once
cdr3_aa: CASSVGASSGNTIYF
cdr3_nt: TGTGCCAGCAGTGTGGGGGCAAGCTCTGGAAACACCATATATTTT

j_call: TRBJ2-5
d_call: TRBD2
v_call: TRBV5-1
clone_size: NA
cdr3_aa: CASSFWGGAGGNQETQYF
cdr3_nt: TGCGCCAGCAGCTTTTGGGGAGGAGCGGGGGGAAACCAAGAGACCCAGTACTTC

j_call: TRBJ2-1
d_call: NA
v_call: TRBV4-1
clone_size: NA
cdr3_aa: CASGQGVWTKGANEQFF
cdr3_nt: TGCGCCAGCGGCCAAGGAGTCTGGACAAAAGGGGCCAATGAGCAGTTCTTC

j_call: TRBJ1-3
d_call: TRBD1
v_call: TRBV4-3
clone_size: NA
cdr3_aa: CASSPGQDRSGNTIYF
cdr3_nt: TGCGCCAGCAGCCCGGGACAGGATCGCTCTGGAAACACCATATATTTT

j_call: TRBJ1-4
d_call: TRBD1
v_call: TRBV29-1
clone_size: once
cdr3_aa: CSVGRTGVGEKLFF
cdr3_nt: TGCAGCGTTGGCCGGACAGGGGTAGGGGAAAAACTGTTTTTT

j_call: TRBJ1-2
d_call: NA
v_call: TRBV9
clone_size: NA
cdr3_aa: CASSVEGVDGYTF
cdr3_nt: TGTGCCAGCAGCGTAGAAGGGGTGGATGGCTACACCTTC

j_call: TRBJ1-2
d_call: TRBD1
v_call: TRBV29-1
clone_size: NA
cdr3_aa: CSVDRGTGYTF
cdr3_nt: TGCAGCGTTGACAGGGGGACTGGCTACACCTTC

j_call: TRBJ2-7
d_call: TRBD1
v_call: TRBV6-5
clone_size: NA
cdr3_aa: CASSYPGQGYEQYF
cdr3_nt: TGTGCCAGCAGTTACCCGGGACAGGGGTACGAGCAGTACTTC

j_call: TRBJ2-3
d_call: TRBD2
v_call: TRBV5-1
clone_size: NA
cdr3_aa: CASSLGAASGGAHTQYF
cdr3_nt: TGCGCCAGCAGCTTGGGTGCTGCTAGCGGGGGGGCCCATACGCAGTATTTT

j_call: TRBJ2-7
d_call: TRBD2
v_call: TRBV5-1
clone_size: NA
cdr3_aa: CASSSGTSGDEQYF
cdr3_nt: TGCGCCAGCAGCTCCGGGACTAGCGGGGACGAGCAGTACTTC

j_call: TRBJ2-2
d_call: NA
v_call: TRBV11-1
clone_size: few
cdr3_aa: CASSLISRFTGELFF
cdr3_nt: TGTGCCAGCAGCTTAATATCCAGGTTCACCGGGGAGCTGTTTTTT

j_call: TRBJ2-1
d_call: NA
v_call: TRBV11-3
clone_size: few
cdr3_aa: CASSLTRESNEQFF
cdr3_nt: TGTGCCAGCAGCTTAACACGGGAATCCAATGAGCAGTTCTTC

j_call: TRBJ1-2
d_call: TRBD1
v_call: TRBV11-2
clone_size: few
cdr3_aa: CASSLWGTGNYGYTF
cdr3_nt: TGTGCCAGCAGCTTATGGGGGACAGGGAACTATGGCTACACCTTC

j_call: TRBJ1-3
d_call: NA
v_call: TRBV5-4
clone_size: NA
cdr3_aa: CASSLEGRGSGNTIYF
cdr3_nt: TGTGCCAGCAGCTTGGAGGGCAGGGGCTCTGGAAACACCATATATTTT

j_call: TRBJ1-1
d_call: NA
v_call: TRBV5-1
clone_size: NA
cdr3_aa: CASSPRRGGDGMNTEAFF
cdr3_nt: TGCGCCAGCAGCCCCCGACGGGGTGGGGATGGGATGAACACTGAAGCTTTCTTT

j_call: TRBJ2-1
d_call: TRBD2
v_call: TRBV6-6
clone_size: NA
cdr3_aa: CASTAAGGPNNEQFF
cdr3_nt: TGTGCCAGCACCGCAGCGGGGGGACCAAACAATGAGCAGTTCTTC

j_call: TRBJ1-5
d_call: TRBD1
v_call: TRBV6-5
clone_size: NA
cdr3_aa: CASSIQGAGQPQHF
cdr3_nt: TGTGCCAGCAGCATACAGGGGGCAGGCCAGCCCCAGCATTTT

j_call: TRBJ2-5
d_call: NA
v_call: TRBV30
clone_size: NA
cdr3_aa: CAWSVRAGSGYF
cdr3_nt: TGTGCCTGGAGTGTGAGGGCGGGGTCGGGGTACTTC

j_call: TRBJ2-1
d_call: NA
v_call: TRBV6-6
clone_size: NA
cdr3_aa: CASSIASPYNEQFF
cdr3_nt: TGTGCCAGCAGCATCGCGAGCCCCTACAATGAGCAGTTCTTC

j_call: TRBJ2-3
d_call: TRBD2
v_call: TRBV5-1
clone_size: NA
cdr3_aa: CASSFSGLAGGPGDTQYF
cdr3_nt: TGCGCCAGCAGCTTCTCCGGACTAGCGGGGGGGCCTGGAGATACGCAGTATTTT

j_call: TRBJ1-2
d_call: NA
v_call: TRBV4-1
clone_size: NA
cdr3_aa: CASSQDGGGRGYGYTF
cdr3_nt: TGCGCCAGCAGCCAAGACGGGGGGGGTCGCGGCTATGGCTACACCTTC

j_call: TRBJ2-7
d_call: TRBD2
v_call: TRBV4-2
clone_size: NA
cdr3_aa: CASSQPSGGPYEQYF
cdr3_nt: TGTGCCAGCAGCCAACCTAGCGGGGGCCCCTACGAGCAGTACTTC

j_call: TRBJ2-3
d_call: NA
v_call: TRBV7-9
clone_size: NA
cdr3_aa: CASSFSTAADTQYF
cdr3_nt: TGTGCCAGCAGCTTTTCCACGGCGGCGGATACGCAGTATTTT

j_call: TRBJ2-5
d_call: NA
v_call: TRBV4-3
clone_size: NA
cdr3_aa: CASSQDVGVLETQYF
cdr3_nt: TGCGCCAGCAGCCAAGATGTCGGGGTTTTAGAGACCCAGTACTTC

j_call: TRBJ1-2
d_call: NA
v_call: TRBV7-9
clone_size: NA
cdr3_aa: CASSLDLRIYYGYTF
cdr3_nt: TGTGCCAGCAGCTTAGACCTCAGGATATACTATGGCTACACCTTC

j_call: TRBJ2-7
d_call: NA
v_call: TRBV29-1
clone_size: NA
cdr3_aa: CSVEEGAPYEQYF
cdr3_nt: TGCAGCGTTGAGGAAGGGGCCCCCTACGAGCAGTACTTC

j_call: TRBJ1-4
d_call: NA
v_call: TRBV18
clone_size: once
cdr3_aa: CASSPESGRSYLKLFF
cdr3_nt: TGTGCCAGCTCACCCGAGAGTGGCAGGTCTTATCTCAAACTGTTTTTT

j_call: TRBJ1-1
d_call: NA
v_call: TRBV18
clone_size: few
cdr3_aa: CASSQSRDWYTEAFF
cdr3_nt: TGTGCCAGCTCCCAGTCCAGGGATTGGTACACTGAAGCTTTCTTT

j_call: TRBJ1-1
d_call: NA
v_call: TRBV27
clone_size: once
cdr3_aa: CASSPLTGPEHTEAFF
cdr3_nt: TGTGCCAGCAGTCCCCTAACAGGACCCGAACATACTGAAGCTTTCTTT

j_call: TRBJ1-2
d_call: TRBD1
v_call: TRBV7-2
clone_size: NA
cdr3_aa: CASSIQGEHLYGYTF
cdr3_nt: TGTGCCAGCAGCATACAGGGGGAGCACCTCTATGGCTACACCTTC

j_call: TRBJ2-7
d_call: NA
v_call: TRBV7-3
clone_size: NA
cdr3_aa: CASSLTGRGSPYEQYF
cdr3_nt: TGTGCCAGCAGCTTAACGGGGAGGGGGAGCCCCTACGAGCAGTACTTC

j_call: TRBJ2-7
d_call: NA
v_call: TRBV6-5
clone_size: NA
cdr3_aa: CASSPSGPPYEQYF
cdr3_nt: TGTGCCAGCAGCCCAAGCGGCCCGCCCTACGAGCAGTACTTC

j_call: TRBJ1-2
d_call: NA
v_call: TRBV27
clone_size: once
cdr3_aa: CASSFGQLYGYTF
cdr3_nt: TGTGCCAGCAGTTTCGGACAGCTCTATGGCTACACCTTC

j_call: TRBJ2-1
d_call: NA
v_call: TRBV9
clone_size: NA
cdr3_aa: CASSVVASTYNEQFF
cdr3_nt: TGTGCCAGCAGCGTAGTGGCTTCCACCTACAATGAGCAGTTCTTC